Each of the 20 T cell receptor beta chains below was sequenced from the same sample in a study of T cells after yellow fever vaccination (dated by TCRdb to between 2018 and 2021). The library relied on 5' RACE. The reads were generated on an Illumina HiSeq 2500. Through fastp at Q25 and MiXCR, TCRdb rebuilt clones from the public reads, retaining in-frame beta chains. Each entry is one CDR3 protein sequence, shown with its most common DNA and genes. The sample has hundreds of thousands of distinct CDR3 sequences on record, around 8.1% of them singletons. The ten most abundant clones make up roughly 15% of the sample. Taken with the paper, the label for treatment or condition translates to: live attenuated yellow fever vaccine strain. The material was PBMCs, obtained 35 to 50 days after the first yellow fever vaccination. The receptor set was obtained from a man between 18 and 35 years old who received the YFV17D yellow fever vaccine.

This clonotype was recorded many times. The chain couples TRBV4-2 to TRBJ2-1, with unresolved D. V lost 0 bases, J lost 7 bases, and 1 base lay in between. This CDR3 is 11 amino acids long. The germline V gene has CDR1 LGHNA and CDR2 YNFKEQ. Written as DNA, the CDR3 is TGTGCCAGCAGCCAAGATAATGAGCAGTTCTTC. It is translated as CASSQDNEQFF.

This clonotype showed up just a few times. V and J are TRBV7-9 and TRBJ2-3; weak D call: TRBD1 (5 bases). The V end was cut by 4 bases, the J end by 4 bases, with 15 bases between. Germline lookup yields CDR1 SEHNR and CDR2 FQNEAQ (reference sequence). CDR3 size: 15 residues. CDR3 loop: CASSSTETGPDTQYF. CDR3 nucleotides: TGTGCCAGCAGCTCCACCGAAACAGGCCCAGATACGCAGTATTTT.

The table lists this clonotype with many counts. The genes are TRBV12-3 or TRBV12-4 and TRBJ2-2; D is perhaps TRBD2 (6 bases). This CDR3 comprises 14 residues. V was trimmed by 5 bases and J by 4 bases, leaving 11 bases between them. The CDR3: CASSRTGGTGELFF. The CDR3, as DNA: TGTGCCAGCAGTCGCACCGGGGGCACCGGGGAGCTGTTTTTT.

The sample holds many counts of this clonotype. J is TRBJ1-2 and V is TRBV5-5; maybe TRBD1 (6 bases). Germline-derived CDR1 and CDR2 are SGHKS and YYEKEE (reference sequence). V dropped 0 bases and J dropped 3 bases, with 12 bases sitting between them. The CDR3 is 15 amino acids. The CDR3, as DNA: TGTGCCAGCAGCTTGGGAAGGGGGGACGACTATGGCTACACCTTC. It specifies CASSLGRGDDYGYTF. The full variable domain, with the rest looked up from reference TRBV5-5 and TRBJ1-2, is DAGVTQSPTHLIKTRGQQVTLRCSPISGHKSVSWYQQVLGQGPQFIFQYYEKEERGRGNFPDRFSARQFPNYSSELNVNALLLGDSALYLCASSLGRGDDYGYTFGSGTRLTVV.

This clonotype showed up many times. The CDR3 reads CASSLGTGGSSYEQYV. DNA for the CDR3: TGTGCCAGCAGTTTAGGGACAGGGGGGAGCTCCTACGAGCAGTACGTC. The chain has TRBV12-3 or TRBV12-4 and TRBJ2-7; 10 bases agree with TRBD1. V shed 1 base and J 0 bases; nucleotides not matched to a gene: 3. The CDR3 spans 16 residues.

The rearrangement links TRBV15 to TRBJ1-2; the D gene is possibly TRBD1 (6 bases). This CDR3 comprises 12 residues. Trimming left V 5 bases short and J 11 bases short, with 15 bases between. Germline V gene sequence: CDR1 LNHNV, CDR2 YYDKDF (reference sequence). The CDR3 spells CATSQRDIGYTF. In nucleotides, the CDR3 is TGTGCCACCAGCCAAAGGGACATTGGATACACCTTC. Filled out from reference TRBV15 and TRBJ1-2, the complete variable domain reads DAMVIQNPRYQVTQFGKPVTLSCSQTLNHNVMYWYQQKSSQAPKLLFHYYDKDFNNEADTPDNFQSRRPNTSFCFLDIRSPGLGDTAMYLCATSQRDIGYTFGSGTRLTVV.

This clonotype was found a few times. This chain links TRBV4-1 with TRBJ1-5; tentatively, D is TRBD1 (5 bases). Between the trimmed V and J ends, which lost 0 bases and 4 bases, there was a span of 10 bases. The CDR3 length is 15 residues. Germline CDR1 MGHRA, CDR2 YSYEKL. The CDR3 sequence: CASSQDSGPNQPQHF. The CDR3 DNA sequence: TGCGCCAGCAGCCAAGATTCGGGGCCAAATCAGCCCCAGCATTTT.

This clonotype has a handful of counts. The genes are TRBV12-3 or TRBV12-4 and TRBJ1-6, with D uncertain. CDR3 size: 15 residues. V was pared by 3 bases and J by 2 bases, with 8 bases between. The DNA of the CDR3 is TGTGCCAGCAGTTTTAGGCAGGCCTATAATTCACCCCTCCACTTT. It specifies CASSFRQAYNSPLHF.

This clonotype was detected many times. V and J are TRBV29-1 and TRBJ2-2; D not certain. Germline V gene lookup returns CDR1 SQVTM and CDR2 ANQGSEA. V was pared by 4 bases and J by 0 bases, with 6 bases between. The CDR3 consists of 13 residues. The CDR3 bases are TGCAGCGTTGGAGCCTCGAACACCGGGGAGCTGTTTTTT. It specifies CSVGASNTGELFF.

The chain has TRBV20-1 and TRBJ1-5; perhaps TRBD1 as D (5 bases). Germline lookup yields CDR1 DFQATT and CDR2 SNEGSKA (reference sequence). This CDR3 region has 14 residues. With 6 bases removed from V and 2 bases from J, the gap between germline ends came to 14 bases. CDR3 bases: TGCAGTGCCAGCCGGGACTTGGGCAATCAGCCCCAGCATTTT. Amino acid sequence: CSASRDLGNQPQHF.

The chain has TRBV5-4 and TRBJ2-1; TRBD1 agrees at 7 bases. Trimming cost V 4 bases and J 11 bases; bases outside gene matches: 12. CDR1 and CDR2 from the germline V gene are SGHNT and YYREEE (reference sequence). This CDR3 spans 14 amino acids. The CDR3 reads CASSPDRALAQQFF. The CDR3 nucleotides are TGTGCCAGCAGCCCCGACAGGGCCCTTGCCCAGCAGTTCTTC.

There are a few counts of this clonotype. The chain has TRBV6-1 and TRBJ1-2; 10 bases align to TRBD1. The germline CDR1 and CDR2 sequences are MNHNS and SASEGT. The CDR3 consists of 14 residues. V gave up 10 bases and J gave up 6 bases; unmatched junction bases: 11. The chain's CDR3 is CATSARQGAHGYTF. CDR3 bases: TGTGCCACCTCTGCGCGACAGGGGGCCCATGGCTACACCTTC.

This clonotype was recorded many times. The chain joins TRBV28 to TRBJ2-7, with no clear D. The CDR3 length is 11 residues. The germline V and J ends were trimmed by 2 bases and 5 bases, with 4 bases remaining between them. CDR1 is MDHEN and CDR2 is SYDVKM in the germline V gene. In nucleotides, the CDR3 is TGTGCCAGCAGTTTAGGCCACGAGCAGTACTTC. Translation: CASSLGHEQYF. Supplemented by reference TRBV28 and TRBJ2-7, the full variable domain reads DVKVTQSSRYLVKRTGEKVFLECVQDMDHENMFWYRQDPGLGLRLIYFSYDVKMKEKGDIPEGYSVSREKKERFSLILESASTNQTSMYLCASSLGHEQYFGPGTRLTVT.

The chain's CDR3 is CSVGPGNTEAFF. DNA for the CDR3: TGCAGCGTTGGTCCCGGGAACACTGAAGCTTTCTTT. This sequence joins TRBV29-1 and TRBJ1-1; D unresolved. V was shortened by 4 bases and J by 1 base, with 7 bases between the two germline ends. CDR1 is SQVTM, CDR2 ANQGSEA, per germline. CDR3 size: 12 residues.

This clonotype came up many times. The chain has TRBV7-2 and TRBJ1-6; perhaps TRBD1 as D (6 bases). Trimming cost V 3 bases and J 7 bases, with 13 bases left between them. Germline CDR1 SGHTA, CDR2 FQGNSA. The CDR3 contains 15 residues. This chain's CDR3 is CASSFSGQTNSPLHF. The CDR3 nucleotides read TGTGCCAGCAGCTTTTCCGGACAGACGAATTCACCCCTCCACTTT.

This clonotype came up a few times. The chain joins TRBV5-1 to TRBJ2-5; D is possibly TRBD1 (6 bases). Germline V CDR1 and CDR2: SGHRS, YFSETQ. The V and J ends lost 2 bases and 3 bases respectively, with 17 bases between them. This CDR3 has 16 amino acids. The CDR3 spells CASSLVAGVPEETQYF. The CDR3 DNA is TGCGCCAGCAGCTTAGTGGCAGGGGTTCCAGAAGAGACCCAGTACTTC.

For this clonotype: A single base separates this from a much larger clone, so it may be a read error. The V gene is TRBV4-2, the J gene TRBJ2-7, with unresolved D. The CDR3 spans 12 residues. Germline V gives CDR1 LGHNA, CDR2 YNFKEQ. Here the CDR3 reads CPSSYETYEQYF. The CDR3, as DNA: TGTCCCAGCAGTTACGAAACCTACGAGCAGTACTTC.

V gene TRBV20-1 combines with J gene TRBJ1-1, with TRBD1 matching 10 bases. The trim removed 3 bases at V and 6 bases at J, leaving 1 base unmatched. The CDR3 contains 12 residues. Germline CDR1 reads DFQATT; CDR2 reads SNEGSKA (reference sequence). CDR3 in DNA: TGCAGTGCTAGGGGGACAGGGGCTGAAGCTTTCTTT. This encodes CSARGTGAEAFF.

The rearrangement joins TRBV5-4 to TRBJ2-5; weak D call: TRBD1 (5 bases). V gave up 4 bases and J gave up 3 bases, with 13 bases separating them. The CDR3 sequence is 14 residues long. Germline V gives CDR1 SGHNT, CDR2 YYREEE (reference sequence). In nucleotides, the CDR3 is TGTGCCAGCAGCAGCAGGGTTGGGGAAGAGACCCAGTACTTC. Translating it yields CASSSRVGEETQYF.

This clonotype was seen only once. J is TRBJ1-2 and V is TRBV5-6; 9 nucleotides match TRBD1. This CDR3 contains 14 residues. J lost 11 bases, V lost 0 bases, and 8 bases had no gene match. Germline V gene data show CDR1 as SGHDT and CDR2 as YYEEEE. In DNA, the CDR3 is TGTGCCAGCAGCTTGGATCCGGACAGGGGTATTTACACCTTC. Residues: CASSLDPDRGIYTF. The full variable domain, its missing parts supplied by reference TRBV5-6 and TRBJ1-2, is DAGVTQSPTHLIKTRGQQVTLRCSPKSGHDTVSWYQQALGQGPQFIFQYYEEEERQRGNFPDRFSGHQFPNYSSELNVNALLLGDSALYLCASSLDPDRGIYTFGSGTRLTVV.